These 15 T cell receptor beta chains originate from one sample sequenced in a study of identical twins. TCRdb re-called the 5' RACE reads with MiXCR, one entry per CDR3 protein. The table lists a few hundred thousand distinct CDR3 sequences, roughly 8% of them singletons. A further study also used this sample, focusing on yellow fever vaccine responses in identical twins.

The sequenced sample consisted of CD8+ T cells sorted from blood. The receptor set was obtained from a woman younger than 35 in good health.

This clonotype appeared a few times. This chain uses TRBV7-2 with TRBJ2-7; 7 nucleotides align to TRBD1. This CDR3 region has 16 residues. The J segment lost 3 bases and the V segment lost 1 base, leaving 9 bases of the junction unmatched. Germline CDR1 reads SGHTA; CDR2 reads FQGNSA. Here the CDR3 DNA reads TGTGCCAGCAGCTTAGTTAGGCAGGGGGTCATCTACGAGCAGTACTTC. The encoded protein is CASSLVRQGVIYEQYF.

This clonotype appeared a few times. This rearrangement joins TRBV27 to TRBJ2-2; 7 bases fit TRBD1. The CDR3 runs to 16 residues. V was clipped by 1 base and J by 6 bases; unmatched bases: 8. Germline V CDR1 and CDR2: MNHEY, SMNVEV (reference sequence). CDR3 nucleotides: TGTGCCAGCAGTTTATATACAGGGGATATGGCCGGGGAGCTGTTTTTT. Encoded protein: CASSLYTGDMAGELFF.

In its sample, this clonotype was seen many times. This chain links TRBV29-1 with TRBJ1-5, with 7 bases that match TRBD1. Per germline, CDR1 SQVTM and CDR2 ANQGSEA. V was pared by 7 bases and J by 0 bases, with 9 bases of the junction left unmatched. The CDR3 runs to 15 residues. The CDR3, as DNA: TGCAGCGCAGCCCTCGGGACAGATAGCAATCAGCCCCAGCATTTT. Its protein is CSAALGTDSNQPQHF.

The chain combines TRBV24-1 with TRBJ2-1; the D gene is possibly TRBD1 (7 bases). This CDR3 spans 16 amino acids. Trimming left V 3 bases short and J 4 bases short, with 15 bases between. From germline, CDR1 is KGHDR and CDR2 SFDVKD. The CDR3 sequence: CATSDARDSRYNEQFF. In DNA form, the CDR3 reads TGTGCCACCAGTGATGCGCGGGACAGTAGATACAATGAGCAGTTCTTC.

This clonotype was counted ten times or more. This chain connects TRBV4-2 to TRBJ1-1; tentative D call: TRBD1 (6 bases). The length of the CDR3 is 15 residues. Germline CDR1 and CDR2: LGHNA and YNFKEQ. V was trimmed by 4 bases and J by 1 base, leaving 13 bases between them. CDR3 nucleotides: TGTGCCAGCAGCCCATTCAAGGGGGGGAACACTGAAGCTTTCTTT. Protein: CASSPFKGGNTEAFF.

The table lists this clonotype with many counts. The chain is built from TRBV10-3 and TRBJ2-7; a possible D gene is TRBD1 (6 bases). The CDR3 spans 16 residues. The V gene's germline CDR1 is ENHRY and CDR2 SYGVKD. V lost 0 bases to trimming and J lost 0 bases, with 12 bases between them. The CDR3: CAISESRGHGSYEQYF. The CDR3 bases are TGTGCCATCAGTGAGTCGAGGGGACATGGCTCCTACGAGCAGTACTTC.

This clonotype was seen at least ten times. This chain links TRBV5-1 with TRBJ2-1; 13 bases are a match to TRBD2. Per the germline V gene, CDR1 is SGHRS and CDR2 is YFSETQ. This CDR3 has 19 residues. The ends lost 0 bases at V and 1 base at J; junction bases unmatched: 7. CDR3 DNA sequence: TGCGCCAGCAGCTTGGAGGCGACTAGCGGGGGGTGGTCCTACAATGAGCAGTTCTTC. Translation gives CASSLEATSGGWSYNEQFF.

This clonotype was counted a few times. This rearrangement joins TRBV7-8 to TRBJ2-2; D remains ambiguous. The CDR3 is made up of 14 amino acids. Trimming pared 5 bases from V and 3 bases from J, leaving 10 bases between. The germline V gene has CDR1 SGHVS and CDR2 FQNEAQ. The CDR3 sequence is CASSTGPHTGELFF. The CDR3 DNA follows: TGTGCCAGCAGCACCGGACCCCACACCGGGGAGCTGTTTTTT.

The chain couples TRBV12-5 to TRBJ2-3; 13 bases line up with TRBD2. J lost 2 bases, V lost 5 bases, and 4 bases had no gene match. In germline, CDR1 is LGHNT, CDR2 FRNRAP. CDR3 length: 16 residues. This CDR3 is CASGAGTSGDTDTQYF. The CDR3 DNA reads TGTGCTAGTGGTGCCGGGACTAGCGGGGACACAGATACGCAGTATTTT.

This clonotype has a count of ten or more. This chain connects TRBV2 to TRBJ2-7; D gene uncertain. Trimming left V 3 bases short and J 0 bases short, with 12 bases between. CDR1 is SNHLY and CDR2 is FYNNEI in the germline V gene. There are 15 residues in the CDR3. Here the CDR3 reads CASSDVGRSSYEQYF. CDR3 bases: TGTGCCAGCAGTGATGTAGGAAGAAGCTCCTACGAGCAGTACTTC.

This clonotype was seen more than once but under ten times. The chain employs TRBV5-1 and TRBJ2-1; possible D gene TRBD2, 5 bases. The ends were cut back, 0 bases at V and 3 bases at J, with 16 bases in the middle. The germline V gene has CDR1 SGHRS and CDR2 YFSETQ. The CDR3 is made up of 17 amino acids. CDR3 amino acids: CASSLDWAGGSYNEQFF. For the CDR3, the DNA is TGCGCCAGCAGCTTGGACTGGGCGGGTGGGAGCTACAATGAGCAGTTCTTC.

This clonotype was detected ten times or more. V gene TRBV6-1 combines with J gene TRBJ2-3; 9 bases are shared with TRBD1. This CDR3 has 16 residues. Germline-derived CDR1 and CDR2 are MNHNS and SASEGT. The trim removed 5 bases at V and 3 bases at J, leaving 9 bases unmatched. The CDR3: CASSQTPGQGTDTQYF. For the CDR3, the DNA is TGTGCCAGCAGTCAAACCCCGGGACAGGGTACAGATACGCAGTATTTT.

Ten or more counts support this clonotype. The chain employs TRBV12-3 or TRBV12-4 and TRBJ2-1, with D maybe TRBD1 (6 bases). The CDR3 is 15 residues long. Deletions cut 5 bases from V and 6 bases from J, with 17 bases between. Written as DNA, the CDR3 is TGTGCCAGCAGTCCCAGGCAGGGGAGCATCAATGAGCAGTTCTTC. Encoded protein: CASSPRQGSINEQFF.

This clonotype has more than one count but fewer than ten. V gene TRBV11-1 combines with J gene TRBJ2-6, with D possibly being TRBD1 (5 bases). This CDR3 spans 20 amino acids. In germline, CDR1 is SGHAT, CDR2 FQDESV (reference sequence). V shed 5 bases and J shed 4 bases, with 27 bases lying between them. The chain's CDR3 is CASSQLAGSGASLGANVLTF. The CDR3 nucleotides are TGTGCCAGCAGCCAATTAGCAGGTTCTGGGGCTTCCTTGGGGGCCAACGTCCTGACTTTC.

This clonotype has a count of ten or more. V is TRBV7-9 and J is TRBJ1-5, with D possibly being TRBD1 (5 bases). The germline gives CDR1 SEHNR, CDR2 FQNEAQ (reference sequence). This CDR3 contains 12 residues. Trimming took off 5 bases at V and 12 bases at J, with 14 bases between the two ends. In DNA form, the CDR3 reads TGTGCCAGCAGCACCTCTACAGGTTACCAGCATTTT. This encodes CASSTSTGYQHF.